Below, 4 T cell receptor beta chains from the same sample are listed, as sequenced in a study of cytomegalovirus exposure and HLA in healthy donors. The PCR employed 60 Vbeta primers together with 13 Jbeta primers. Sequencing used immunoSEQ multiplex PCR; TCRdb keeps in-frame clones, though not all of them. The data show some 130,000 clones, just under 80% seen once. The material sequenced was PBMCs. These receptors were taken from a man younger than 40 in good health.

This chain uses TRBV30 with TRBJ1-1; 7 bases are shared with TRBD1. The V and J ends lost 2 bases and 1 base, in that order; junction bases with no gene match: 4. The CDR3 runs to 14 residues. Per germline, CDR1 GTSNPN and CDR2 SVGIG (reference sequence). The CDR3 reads CAWSMDRSNTEAFF. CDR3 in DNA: TGTGCCTGGAGTATGGACAGGTCGAACACTGAAGCTTTCTTT.

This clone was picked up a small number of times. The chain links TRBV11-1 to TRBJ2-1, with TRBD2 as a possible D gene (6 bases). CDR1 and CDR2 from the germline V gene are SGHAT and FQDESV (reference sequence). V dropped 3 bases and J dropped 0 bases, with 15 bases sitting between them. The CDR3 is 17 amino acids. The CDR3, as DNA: TGTGCCAGCAGCTTCACGGGACTTTTTAGCTCCTACAATGAGCAGTTCTTC. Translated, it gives CASSFTGLFSSYNEQFF. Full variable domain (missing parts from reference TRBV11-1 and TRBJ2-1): EAEVAQSPRYKITEKSQAVAFWCDPISGHATLYWYRQILGQGPELLVQFQDESVVDDSQLPKDRFSAERLKGVDSTLKIQPAELGDSAMYLCASSFTGLFSSYNEQFFGPGTRLTVL.

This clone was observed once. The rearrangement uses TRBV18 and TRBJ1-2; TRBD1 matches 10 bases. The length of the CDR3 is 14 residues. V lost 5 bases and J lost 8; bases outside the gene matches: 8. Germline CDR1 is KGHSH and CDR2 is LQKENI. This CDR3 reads CASSATGGAKGYTF. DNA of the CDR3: TGTGCCAGCTCAGCGACAGGGGGCGCGAAGGGCTACACCTTC.

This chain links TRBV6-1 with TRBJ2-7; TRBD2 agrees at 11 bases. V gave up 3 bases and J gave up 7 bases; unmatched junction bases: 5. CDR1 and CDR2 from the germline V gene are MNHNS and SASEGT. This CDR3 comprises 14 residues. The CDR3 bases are TGTGCCAGCAGTGAGGGCCGACTAGCGGGGGAGCAGTACTTC. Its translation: CASSEGRLAGEQYF.